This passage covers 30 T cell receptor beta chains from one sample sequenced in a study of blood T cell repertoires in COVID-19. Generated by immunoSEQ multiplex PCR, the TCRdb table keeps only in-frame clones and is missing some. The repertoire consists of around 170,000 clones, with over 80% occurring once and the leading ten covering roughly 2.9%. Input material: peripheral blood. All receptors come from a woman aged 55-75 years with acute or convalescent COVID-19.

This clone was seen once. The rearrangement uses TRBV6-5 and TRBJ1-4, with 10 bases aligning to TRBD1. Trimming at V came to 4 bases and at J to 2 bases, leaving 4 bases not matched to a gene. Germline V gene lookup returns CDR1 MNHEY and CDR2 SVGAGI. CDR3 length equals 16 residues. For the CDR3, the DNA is TGTGCCAGCAGTTCTGGGACAGGGGTCACTAATGAAAAACTGTTTTTT. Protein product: CASSSGTGVTNEKLFF.

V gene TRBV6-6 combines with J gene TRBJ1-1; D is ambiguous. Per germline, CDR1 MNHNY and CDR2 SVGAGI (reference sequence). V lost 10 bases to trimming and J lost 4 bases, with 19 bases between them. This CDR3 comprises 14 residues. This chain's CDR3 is CATIITPVRTEAFF. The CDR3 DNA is TGTGCCACCATCATTACACCAGTCCGCACTGAAGCTTTCTTT.

The CDR3, as DNA: TGTGCCAGCAGTTCTCGGGACTCTGGAAACACCATATATTTT. It specifies CASSSRDSGNTIYF. The genes are TRBV28 and TRBJ1-3; D is unclear. From germline, CDR1 is MDHEN and CDR2 SYDVKM. The V end was cut by 4 bases, the J end by 0 bases, with 7 bases between. This CDR3 is built from 14 residues.

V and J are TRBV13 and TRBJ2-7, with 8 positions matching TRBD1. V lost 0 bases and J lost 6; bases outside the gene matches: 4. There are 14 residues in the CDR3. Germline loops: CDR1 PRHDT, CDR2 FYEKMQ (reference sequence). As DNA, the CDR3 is TGTGCCAGCAGCTTAGGGCACAGGGGGGTCGAGCAGTACTTC. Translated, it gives CASSLGHRGVEQYF.

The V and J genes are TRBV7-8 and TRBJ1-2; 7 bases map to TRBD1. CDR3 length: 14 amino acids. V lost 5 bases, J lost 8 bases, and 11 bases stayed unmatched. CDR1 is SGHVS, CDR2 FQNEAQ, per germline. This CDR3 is CASSQRGLSGGYTF. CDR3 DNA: TGTGCCAGCAGCCAGAGGGGGCTTTCAGGAGGCTACACCTTC.

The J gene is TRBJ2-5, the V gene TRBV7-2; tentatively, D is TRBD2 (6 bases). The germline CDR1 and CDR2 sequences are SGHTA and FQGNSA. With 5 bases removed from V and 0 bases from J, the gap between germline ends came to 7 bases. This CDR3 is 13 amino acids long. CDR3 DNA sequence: TGTGCCAGCAGCCGGGGGTACCAAGAGACCCAGTACTTC. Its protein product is CASSRGYQETQYF.

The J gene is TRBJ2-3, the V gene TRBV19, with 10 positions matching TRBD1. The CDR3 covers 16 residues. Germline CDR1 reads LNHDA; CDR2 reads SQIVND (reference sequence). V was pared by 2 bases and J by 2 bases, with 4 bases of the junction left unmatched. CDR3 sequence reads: CASSIRGTGDTDTQYF. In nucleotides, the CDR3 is TGTGCCAGTAGTATAAGGGGGACAGGGGACACAGATACGCAGTATTTT.

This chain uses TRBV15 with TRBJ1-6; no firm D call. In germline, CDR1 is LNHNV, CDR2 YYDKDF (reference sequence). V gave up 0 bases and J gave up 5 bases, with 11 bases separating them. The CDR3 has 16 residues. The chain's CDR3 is CATSRDPGSNNSPLHF. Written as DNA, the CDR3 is TGTGCCACCAGCAGAGATCCCGGTTCCAATAATTCACCCCTCCACTTT. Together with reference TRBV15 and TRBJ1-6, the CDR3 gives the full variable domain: DAMVIQNPRYQVTQFGKPVTLSCSQTLNHNVMYWYQQKSSQAPKLLFHYYDKDFNNEADTPDNFQSRRPNTSFCFLDIRSPGLGDTAMYLCATSRDPGSNNSPLHFGNGTRLTVT.

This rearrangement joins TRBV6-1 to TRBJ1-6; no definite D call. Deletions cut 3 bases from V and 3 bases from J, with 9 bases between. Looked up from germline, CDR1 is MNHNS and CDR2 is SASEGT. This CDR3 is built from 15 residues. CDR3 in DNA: TGTGCCAGCAGTGAGGTCAGGAACTATAATTCACCCCTCCACTTT. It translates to CASSEVRNYNSPLHF.

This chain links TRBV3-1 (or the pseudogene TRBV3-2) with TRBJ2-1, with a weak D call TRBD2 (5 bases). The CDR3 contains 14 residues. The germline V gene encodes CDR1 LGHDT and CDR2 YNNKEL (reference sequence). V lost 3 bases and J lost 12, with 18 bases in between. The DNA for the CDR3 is TGTGCCAGCAGCCAGGGTTCGGACTCTTTTCCGCAGTTCTTC. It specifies CASSQGSDSFPQFF.

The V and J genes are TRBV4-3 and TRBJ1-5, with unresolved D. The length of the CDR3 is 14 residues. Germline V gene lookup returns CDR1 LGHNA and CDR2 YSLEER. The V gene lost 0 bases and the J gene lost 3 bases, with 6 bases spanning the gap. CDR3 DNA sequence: TGCGCCAGCAGCCAAGAAAGAGTCAATCAGCCCCAGCATTTT. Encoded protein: CASSQERVNQPQHF.

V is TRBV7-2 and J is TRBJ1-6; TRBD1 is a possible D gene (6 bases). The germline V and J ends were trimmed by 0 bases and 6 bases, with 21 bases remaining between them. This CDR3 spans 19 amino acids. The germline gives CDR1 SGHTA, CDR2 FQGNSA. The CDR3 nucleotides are TGTGCCAGCAGCTTAGCGGCGCCCTGGGGAGGGGGGGTTAATTCACCCCTCCACTTT. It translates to CASSLAAPWGGGVNSPLHF.

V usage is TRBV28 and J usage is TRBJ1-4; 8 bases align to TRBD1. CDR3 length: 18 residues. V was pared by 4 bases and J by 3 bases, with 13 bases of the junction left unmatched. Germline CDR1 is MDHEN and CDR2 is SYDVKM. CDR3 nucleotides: TGTGCCAGCAGTTCACTCCAGGGGGCGGGAATCTCTAATGAAAAACTGTTTTTT. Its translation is CASSSLQGAGISNEKLFF.

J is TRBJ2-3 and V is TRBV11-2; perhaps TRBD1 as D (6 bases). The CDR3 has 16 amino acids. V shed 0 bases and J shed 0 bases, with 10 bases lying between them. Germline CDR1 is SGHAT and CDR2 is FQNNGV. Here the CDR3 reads CASSLEGGPSTDTQYF. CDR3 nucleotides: TGTGCCAGCAGCTTAGAAGGGGGACCTAGCACAGATACGCAGTATTTT.

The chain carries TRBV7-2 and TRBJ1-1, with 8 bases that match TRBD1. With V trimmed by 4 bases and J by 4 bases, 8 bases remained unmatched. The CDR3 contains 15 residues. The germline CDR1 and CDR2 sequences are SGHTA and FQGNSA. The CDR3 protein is CASSSRTGGITEAFF. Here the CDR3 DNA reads TGTGCCAGCAGCTCCAGAACAGGGGGGATCACTGAAGCTTTCTTT.

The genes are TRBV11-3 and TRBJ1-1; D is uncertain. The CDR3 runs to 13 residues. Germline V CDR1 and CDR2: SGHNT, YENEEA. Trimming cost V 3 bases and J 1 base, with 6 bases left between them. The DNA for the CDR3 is TGTGCCAGCAGCTTGAAAGCGAACACTGAAGCTTTCTTT. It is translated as CASSLKANTEAFF.

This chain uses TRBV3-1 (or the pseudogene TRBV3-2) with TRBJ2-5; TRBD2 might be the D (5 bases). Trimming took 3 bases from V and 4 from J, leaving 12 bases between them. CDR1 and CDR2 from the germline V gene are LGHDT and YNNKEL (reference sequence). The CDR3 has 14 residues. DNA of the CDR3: TGTGCCAGCAGCCACCGGGGAGCCCCAGAGACCCAGTACTTC. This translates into CASSHRGAPETQYF.

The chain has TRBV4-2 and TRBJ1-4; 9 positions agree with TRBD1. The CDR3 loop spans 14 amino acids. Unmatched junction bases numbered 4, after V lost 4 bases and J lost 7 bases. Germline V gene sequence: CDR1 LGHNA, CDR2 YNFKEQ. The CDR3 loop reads CASSPGQGGEKLFF. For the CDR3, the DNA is TGTGCCAGCAGCCCGGGACAGGGCGGTGAAAAACTGTTTTTT.

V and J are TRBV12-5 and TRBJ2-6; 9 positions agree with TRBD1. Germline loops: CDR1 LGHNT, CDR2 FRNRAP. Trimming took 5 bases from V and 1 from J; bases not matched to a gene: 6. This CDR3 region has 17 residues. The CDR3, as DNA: TGTGCTAGTGGTGGGGACAGGGCAATTTCTGGGGCCAACGTCCTGACTTTC. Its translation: CASGGDRAISGANVLTF.

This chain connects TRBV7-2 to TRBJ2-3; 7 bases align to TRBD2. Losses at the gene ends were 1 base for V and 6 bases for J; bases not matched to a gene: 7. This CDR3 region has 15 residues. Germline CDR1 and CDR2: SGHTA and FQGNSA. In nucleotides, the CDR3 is TGTGCCAGCAGCTTAGGAGCGGGGTGGGGGGATACGCAGTATTTT. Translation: CASSLGAGWGDTQYF.

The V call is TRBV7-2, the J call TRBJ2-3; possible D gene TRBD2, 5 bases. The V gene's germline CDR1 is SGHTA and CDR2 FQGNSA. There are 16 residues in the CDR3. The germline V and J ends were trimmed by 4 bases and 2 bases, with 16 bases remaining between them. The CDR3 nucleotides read TGTGCCAGCAGCTCACTAGGTCGCGTACCCACAGATACGCAGTATTTT. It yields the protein CASSSLGRVPTDTQYF.

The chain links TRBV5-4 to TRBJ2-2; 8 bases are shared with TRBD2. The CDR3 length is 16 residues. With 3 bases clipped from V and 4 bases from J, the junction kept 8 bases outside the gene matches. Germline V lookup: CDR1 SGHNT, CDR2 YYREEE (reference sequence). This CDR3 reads CASSSPLGLVTGELFF. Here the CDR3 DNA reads TGTGCCAGCAGCTCCCCTCTGGGACTAGTCACCGGGGAGCTGTTTTTT. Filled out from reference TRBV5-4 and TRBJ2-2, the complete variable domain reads ETGVTQSPTHLIKTRGQQVTLRCSSQSGHNTVSWYQQALGQGPQFIFQYYREEENGRGNFPPRFSGLQFPNYSSELNVNALELDDSALYLCASSSPLGLVTGELFFGEGSRLTVL.

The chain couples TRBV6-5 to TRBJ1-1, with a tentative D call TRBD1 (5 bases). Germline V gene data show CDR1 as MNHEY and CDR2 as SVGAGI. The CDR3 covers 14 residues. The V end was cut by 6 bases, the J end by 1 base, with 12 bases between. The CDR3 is CASSPGWSNTEAFF. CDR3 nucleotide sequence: TGTGCCAGCAGCCCAGGGTGGTCGAACACTGAAGCTTTCTTT.

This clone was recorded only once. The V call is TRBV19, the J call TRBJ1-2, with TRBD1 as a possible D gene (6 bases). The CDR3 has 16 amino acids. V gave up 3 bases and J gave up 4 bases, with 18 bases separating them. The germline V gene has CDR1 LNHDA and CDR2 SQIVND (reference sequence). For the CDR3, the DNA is TGTGCCAGTAGTATCGTTTACAGGGAAGAGAGCTATGGCTACACCTTC. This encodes CASSIVYREESYGYTF.

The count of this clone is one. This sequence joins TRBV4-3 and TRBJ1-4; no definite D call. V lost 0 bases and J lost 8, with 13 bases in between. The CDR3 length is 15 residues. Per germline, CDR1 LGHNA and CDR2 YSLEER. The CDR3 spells CASSQDHGRGEKLFF. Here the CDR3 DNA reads TGCGCCAGCAGCCAAGATCACGGCAGAGGGGAAAAACTGTTTTTT.

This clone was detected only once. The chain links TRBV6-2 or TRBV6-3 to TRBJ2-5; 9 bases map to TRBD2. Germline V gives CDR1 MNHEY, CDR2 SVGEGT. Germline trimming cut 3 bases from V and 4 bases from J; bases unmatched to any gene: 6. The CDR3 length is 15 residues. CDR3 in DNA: TGTGCCAGCAGTTATGCGGGGGGGCGGGGAGAGACCCAGTACTTC. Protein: CASSYAGGRGETQYF.

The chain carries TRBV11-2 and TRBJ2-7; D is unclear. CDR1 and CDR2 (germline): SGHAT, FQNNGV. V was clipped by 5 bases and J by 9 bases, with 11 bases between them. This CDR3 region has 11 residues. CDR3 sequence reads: CASSPSIGQYF. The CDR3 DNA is TGTGCCAGCAGCCCAAGTATCGGGCAGTACTTC.

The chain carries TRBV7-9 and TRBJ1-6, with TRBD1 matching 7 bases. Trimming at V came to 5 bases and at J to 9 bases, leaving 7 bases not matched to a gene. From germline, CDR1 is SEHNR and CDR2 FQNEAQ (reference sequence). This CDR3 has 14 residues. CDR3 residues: CASSLTTGLSPLHF. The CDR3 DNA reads TGTGCCAGCAGCCTCACGACAGGGCTTTCACCCCTCCACTTT.

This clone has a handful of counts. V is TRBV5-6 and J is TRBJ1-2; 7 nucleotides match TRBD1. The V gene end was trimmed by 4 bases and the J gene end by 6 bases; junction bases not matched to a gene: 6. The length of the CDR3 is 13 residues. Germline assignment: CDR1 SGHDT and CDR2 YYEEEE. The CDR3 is CASSPTGADGYTF. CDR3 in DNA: TGTGCCAGCAGCCCAACAGGGGCTGATGGCTACACCTTC.

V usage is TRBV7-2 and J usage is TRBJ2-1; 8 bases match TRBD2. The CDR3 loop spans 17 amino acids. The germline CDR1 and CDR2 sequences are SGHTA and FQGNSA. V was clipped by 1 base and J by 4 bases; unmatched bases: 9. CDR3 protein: CASSLVPGTRGYNEQFF. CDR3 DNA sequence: TGTGCCAGCAGCTTAGTGCCCGGGACTAGAGGTTACAATGAGCAGTTCTTC.